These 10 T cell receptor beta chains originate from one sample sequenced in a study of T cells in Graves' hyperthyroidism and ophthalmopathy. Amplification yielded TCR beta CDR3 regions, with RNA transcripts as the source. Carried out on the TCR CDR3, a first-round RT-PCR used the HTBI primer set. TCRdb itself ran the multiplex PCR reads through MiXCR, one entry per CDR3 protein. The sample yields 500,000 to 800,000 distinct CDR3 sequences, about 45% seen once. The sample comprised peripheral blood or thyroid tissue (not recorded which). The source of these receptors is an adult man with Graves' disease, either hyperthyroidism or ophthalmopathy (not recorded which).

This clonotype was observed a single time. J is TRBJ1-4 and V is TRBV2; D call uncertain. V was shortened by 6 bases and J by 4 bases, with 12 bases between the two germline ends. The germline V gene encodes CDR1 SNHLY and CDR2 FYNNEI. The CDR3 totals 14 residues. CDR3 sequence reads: CASSLGVFNEKLFF. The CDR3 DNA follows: TGTGCCAGCAGCTTAGGAGTCTTTAATGAAAAACTGTTTTTT. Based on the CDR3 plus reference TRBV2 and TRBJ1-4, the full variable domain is EPEVTQTPSHQVTQMGQEVILRCVPISNHLYFYWYRQILGQKVEFLVSFYNNEISEKSEIFDDQFSVERPDGSNFTLKIRSTKLEDSAMYFCASSLGVFNEKLFFGSGTQLSVL.

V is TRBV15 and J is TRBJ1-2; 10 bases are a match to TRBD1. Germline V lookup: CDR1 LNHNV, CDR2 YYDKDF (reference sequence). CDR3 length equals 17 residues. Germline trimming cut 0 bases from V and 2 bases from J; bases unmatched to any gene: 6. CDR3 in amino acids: CATSREGGTGENYGYTF. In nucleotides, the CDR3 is TGTGCCACCAGCAGAGAAGGTGGGACAGGGGAGAACTATGGCTACACCTTC.

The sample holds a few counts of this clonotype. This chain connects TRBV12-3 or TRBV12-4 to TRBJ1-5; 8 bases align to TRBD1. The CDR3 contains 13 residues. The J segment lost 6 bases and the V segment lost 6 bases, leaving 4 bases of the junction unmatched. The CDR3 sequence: CASRSGGFQPQHF. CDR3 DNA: TGTGCCAGCAGATCAGGGGGCTTTCAGCCCCAGCATTTT.

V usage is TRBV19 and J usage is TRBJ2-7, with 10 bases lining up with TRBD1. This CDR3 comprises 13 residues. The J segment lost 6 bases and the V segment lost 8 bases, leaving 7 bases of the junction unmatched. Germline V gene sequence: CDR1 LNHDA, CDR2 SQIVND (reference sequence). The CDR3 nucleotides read TGTGCCAGTGGACGACAGGGGGCTTCCGAGCAGTACTTC. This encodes CASGRQGASEQYF.

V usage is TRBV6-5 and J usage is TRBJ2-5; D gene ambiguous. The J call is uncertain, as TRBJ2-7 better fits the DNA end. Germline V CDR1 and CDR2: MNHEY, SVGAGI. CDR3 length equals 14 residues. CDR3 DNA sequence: TGTGCCAGCAGTTACGGGCTATTCTCCTACGAGCAGTACTTC. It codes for CASSYGLFSYEQYF.

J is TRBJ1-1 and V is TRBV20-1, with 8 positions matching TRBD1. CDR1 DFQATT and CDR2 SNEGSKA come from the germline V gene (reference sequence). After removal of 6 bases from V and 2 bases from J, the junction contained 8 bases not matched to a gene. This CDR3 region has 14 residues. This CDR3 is CSAPYRGTNTEAFF. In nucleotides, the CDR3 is TGCAGTGCACCATACAGGGGGACTAACACTGAAGCTTTCTTT.

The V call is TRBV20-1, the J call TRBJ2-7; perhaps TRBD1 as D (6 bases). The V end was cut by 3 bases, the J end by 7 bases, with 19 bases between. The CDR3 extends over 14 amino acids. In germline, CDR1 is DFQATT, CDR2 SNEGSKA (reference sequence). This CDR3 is CSARAGVTTGEQYF. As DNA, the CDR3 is TGCAGTGCTAGGGCAGGGGTGACCACCGGGGAGCAGTACTTC.

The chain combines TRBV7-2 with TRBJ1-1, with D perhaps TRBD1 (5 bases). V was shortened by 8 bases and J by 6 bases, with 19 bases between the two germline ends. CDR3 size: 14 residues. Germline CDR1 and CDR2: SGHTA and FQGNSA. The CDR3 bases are TGTGCCAGCTCACCGGGCAGGGAGTACGCTGAAGCTTTCTTT. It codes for CASSPGREYAEAFF.

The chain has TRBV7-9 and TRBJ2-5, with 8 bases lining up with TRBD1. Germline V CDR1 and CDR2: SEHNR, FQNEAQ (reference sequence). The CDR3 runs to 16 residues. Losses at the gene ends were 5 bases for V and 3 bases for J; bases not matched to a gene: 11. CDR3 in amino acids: CASSHTNSDREETQYF. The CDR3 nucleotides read TGTGCCAGCAGCCATACCAACTCGGACAGGGAAGAGACCCAGTACTTC. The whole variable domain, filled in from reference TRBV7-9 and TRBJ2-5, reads DTGVSQNPRHKITKRGQNVTFRCDPISEHNRLYWYRQTLGQGPEFLTYFQNEAQLEKSRLLSDRFSAERPKGSFSTLEIQRTEQGDSAMYLCASSHTNSDREETQYFGPGTRLLVL.

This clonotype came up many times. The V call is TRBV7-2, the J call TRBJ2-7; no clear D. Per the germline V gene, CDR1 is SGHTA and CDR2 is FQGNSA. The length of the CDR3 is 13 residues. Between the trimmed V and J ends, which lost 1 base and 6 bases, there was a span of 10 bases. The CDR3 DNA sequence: TGTGCCAGCAGCTTAGGGGTCACACCCGAGCAGTACTTC. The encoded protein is CASSLGVTPEQYF.